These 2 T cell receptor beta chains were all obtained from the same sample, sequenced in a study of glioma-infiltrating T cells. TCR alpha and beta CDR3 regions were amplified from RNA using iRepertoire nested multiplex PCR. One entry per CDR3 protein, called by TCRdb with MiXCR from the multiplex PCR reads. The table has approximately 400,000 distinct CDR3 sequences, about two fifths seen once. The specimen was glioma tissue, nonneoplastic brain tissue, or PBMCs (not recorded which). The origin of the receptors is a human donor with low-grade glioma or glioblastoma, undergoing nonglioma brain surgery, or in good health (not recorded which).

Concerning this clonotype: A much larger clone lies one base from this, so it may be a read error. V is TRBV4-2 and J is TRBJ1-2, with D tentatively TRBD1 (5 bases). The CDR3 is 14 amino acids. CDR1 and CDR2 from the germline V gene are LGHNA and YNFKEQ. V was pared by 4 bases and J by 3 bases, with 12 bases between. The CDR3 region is CASSLDGGDYGYTF. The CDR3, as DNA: TGTGCCAGCAGCCTGGACGGGGGAGACTATGGCTACACCTTC.

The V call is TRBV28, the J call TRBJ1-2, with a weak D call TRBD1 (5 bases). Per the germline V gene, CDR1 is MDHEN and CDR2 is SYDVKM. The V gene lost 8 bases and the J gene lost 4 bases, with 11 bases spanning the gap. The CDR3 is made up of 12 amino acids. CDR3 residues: CASEPGGYGYTF. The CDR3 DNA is TGTGCCAGCGAACCCGGGGGCTATGGCTACACCTTC.